What follows are 26 T cell receptor beta chains derived from one specimen sequenced in a study of control samples from healthy donors and cancer patients. Sequencing used immunoSEQ multiplex PCR; TCRdb keeps in-frame clones, though not all of them. The sample lists about 110,000 clones, roughly 90% occurring once. The sequencing sample was made of blood. These receptors were collected from a woman aged 18-35 years in good health.

The chain has TRBV21-1 and TRBJ2-7; the table assigns TRBD1, which was not confirmed against the DNA. TRBV21-1 is a recognized pseudogene. The CDR3 consists of 15 residues. CDR3: CASSKDGQCTYEQYF. For the CDR3, the DNA is TGTGCCAGCAGCAAAGATGGACAGTGCACCTACGAGCAGTACTTC.

The chain carries TRBV7-2 and TRBJ1-1; the match to TRBD1 covers 10 bases. Germline V gene lookup returns CDR1 SGHTA and CDR2 FQGNSA. The CDR3 is 16 residues long. V was clipped by 2 bases and J by 4 bases; unmatched bases: 7. CDR3 residues: CASSLFPTGGFTEAFF. For the CDR3, the DNA is TGTGCCAGCAGCTTATTCCCGACAGGGGGCTTCACTGAAGCTTTCTTT.

V is TRBV7-2 and J is TRBJ1-1; possibly TRBD1 for D (6 bases). This CDR3 is built from 14 residues. In germline, CDR1 is SGHTA, CDR2 FQGNSA. V was shortened by 2 bases and J by 1 base, with 8 bases between the two germline ends. CDR3 sequence: CASSLQGPNTEAFF. CDR3 nucleotide sequence: TGTGCCAGCAGCTTACAGGGGCCGAACACTGAAGCTTTCTTT. Full variable domain (remainder filled in from reference TRBV7-2 and TRBJ1-1): GAGVSQSPSNKVTEKGKDVELRCDPISGHTALYWYRQSLGQGLEFLIYFQGNSAPDKSGLPSDRFSAERTGGSVSTLTIQRTQQEDSAVYLCASSLQGPNTEAFFGQGTRLTVV.

Details on this clone: The same CDR3 arises from other DNA sequences in this sample as well. The gene calls are TRBV12-3 or TRBV12-4 and TRBJ2-7, with a tentative D call TRBD2 (5 bases). There are 13 residues in the CDR3. The germline V and J ends were trimmed by 8 bases and 1 base, with 12 bases remaining between them. CDR3 nucleotides: TGTGCCAGCTCCCGGGGTTTGTCCTACGAGCAGTACTTC. Its protein is CASSRGLSYEQYF.

The chain employs TRBV7-2 and TRBJ2-1; D gene uncertain. The ends were cut back, 0 bases at V and 4 bases at J, with 1 base in the middle. The CDR3 extends over 12 amino acids. CDR1 is SGHTA and CDR2 is FQGNSA in the germline V gene. CDR3 DNA: TGTGCCAGCAGCTTAGCGTACAATGAGCAGTTCTTC. Protein product: CASSLAYNEQFF.

The chain couples TRBV2 to TRBJ2-3; 8 bases are a match to TRBD2. The CDR3 runs 15 residues. Germline values: CDR1 SNHLY, CDR2 FYNNEI. Unmatched junction bases numbered 7, after V lost 4 bases and J lost 4 bases. In DNA, the CDR3 is TGTGCCAGCAGTGCCCTCGCGGGGGGTTCAGATACGCAGTATTTT. This sequence encodes CASSALAGGSDTQYF.

V is TRBV6-4 and J is TRBJ1-1; D gene ambiguous. V lost 11 bases, J lost 2 bases, and 21 bases lay in between. The germline gives CDR1 MRHNA, CDR2 SNTAGT. This CDR3 region has 15 residues. In DNA form, the CDR3 reads TGTGCCCAGTGGGAGGGCTGGAAATTTAACACTGAAGCTTTCTTT. Encoded protein: CAQWEGWKFNTEAFF.

The V and J genes are TRBV30 and TRBJ2-7; D may be TRBD1 (5 bases). With 0 bases removed from V and 7 bases from J, the gap between germline ends came to 10 bases. CDR1 is GTSNPN and CDR2 is SVGIG in the germline V gene (reference sequence). CDR3 length: 12 amino acids. CDR3 region: CAWSVDRTEQYF. The CDR3 nucleotides are TGTGCCTGGAGTGTAGACAGAACGGAGCAGTACTTC.

The genes are TRBV30 and TRBJ2-7; 9 positions match TRBD1. Germline V gene sequence: CDR1 GTSNPN, CDR2 SVGIG (reference sequence). J gave up 1 base and V 4 bases, and 5 bases lay outside the gene matches. The CDR3 length is 14 residues. Written as DNA, the CDR3 is TGTGCCTGGAACAGGGGGCGCGGATCCTACGAGCAGTACTTC. Amino acids: CAWNRGRGSYEQYF.

This sequence joins TRBV2 and TRBJ2-2; D might be TRBD2 (5 bases). Germline CDR1 is SNHLY and CDR2 is FYNNEI. Trimming shortened V by 4 bases and J by 4 bases, and 10 bases separated the two germline ends. The CDR3 runs to 14 residues. The CDR3 bases are TGTGCCAGCAGTGGTAGAGGGCCCACCGGGGAGCTGTTTTTT. It encodes CASSGRGPTGELFF. The full variable domain, its missing parts supplied by reference TRBV2 and TRBJ2-2, is EPEVTQTPSHQVTQMGQEVILRCVPISNHLYFYWYRQILGQKVEFLVSFYNNEISEKSEIFDDQFSVERPDGSNFTLKIRSTKLEDSAMYFCASSGRGPTGELFFGEGSRLTVL.

V is TRBV15 and J is TRBJ2-4; tentative D call: TRBD2 (5 bases). From germline, CDR1 is LNHNV and CDR2 YYDKDF (reference sequence). V lost 3 bases and J lost 3, with 15 bases in between. This CDR3 has 16 amino acids. The CDR3 sequence is CATSSPKGGGKNIQYF. The CDR3 nucleotides are TGTGCCACCAGCAGCCCCAAAGGTGGAGGCAAAAACATTCAGTACTTC.

This chain connects TRBV15 to TRBJ1-6; D gene uncertain. Deletions cut 1 base from V and 4 bases from J, with 8 bases between. CDR3 size: 15 residues. Per the germline V gene, CDR1 is LNHNV and CDR2 is YYDKDF (reference sequence). In nucleotides, the CDR3 is TGTGCCACCAGCAGAGGGGGAGTTTATAATTCACCCCTCCACTTT. Protein: CATSRGGVYNSPLHF.

This clone occurred once. The V call is TRBV18, the J call TRBJ2-3, with D possibly called TRBD1 or TRBD2 (5 bases each). V was pared by 1 base and J by 5 bases, with 19 bases between. Germline loops: CDR1 KGHSH, CDR2 LQKENI. CDR3 length equals 17 residues. DNA of the CDR3: TGTGCCAGCTCACCACGGGCCGGGACCGGTTACGGAGATACGCAGTATTTT. Protein sequence: CASSPRAGTGYGDTQYF.

This rearrangement joins TRBV6-6 to TRBJ1-2; D not resolved. Germline V gene lookup returns CDR1 MNHNY and CDR2 SVGAGI (reference sequence). The CDR3 contains 11 residues. V shed 5 bases and J shed 2 bases, with 3 bases lying between them. CDR3 sequence (DNA): TGTGCCAGCAGTCACAACTATGGCTACACCTTC. Its protein is CASSHNYGYTF.

The CDR3 sequence is CASSEKDRGVGGNTIYF. In DNA, the CDR3 is TGTGCCAGCAGTGAAAAAGACAGGGGAGTTGGAGGAAACACCATATATTTT. V and J are TRBV25-1 and TRBJ1-3, with 8 bases that match TRBD1. The CDR3 length is 17 residues. Germline CDR1 reads MGHDK; CDR2 reads SYGVNS. V lost 2 bases to trimming and J lost 4 bases; unmatched junction nucleotides: 10.

This sequence joins TRBV4-1 and TRBJ2-7; 9 positions agree with TRBD2. The CDR3 covers 16 residues. Trimming at V came to 8 bases and at J to 0 bases, leaving 11 bases not matched to a gene. Germline V gene data show CDR1 as MGHRA and CDR2 as YSYEKL. CDR3 nucleotide sequence: TGCGCCAGCTCCTTCTCGACTAGCGGTAGCTCCTACGAGCAGTACTTC. Its protein is CASSFSTSGSSYEQYF.

The chain couples TRBV18 to TRBJ1-1, with D uncertain. V gave up 3 bases and J gave up 0 bases, with 8 bases separating them. The V gene's germline CDR1 is KGHSH and CDR2 LQKENI. The CDR3 is 14 residues long. CDR3 residues: CASSPRSVNTEAFF. CDR3 in DNA: TGTGCCAGCTCACCTAGATCCGTGAACACTGAAGCTTTCTTT.

Written as DNA, the CDR3 is TGTGCCAGCAGCTTTAGCGGGGGCTCGGCCGGGGAGCTGTTTTTT. Its protein is CASSFSGGSAGELFF. This chain links TRBV7-2 with TRBJ2-2; 9 positions match TRBD2. Losses at the gene ends were 3 bases for V and 6 bases for J; bases not matched to a gene: 5. Germline V CDR1 and CDR2: SGHTA, FQGNSA. The CDR3 has 15 amino acids. Full variable domain (outside the CDR3, taken from reference TRBV7-2 and TRBJ2-2): GAGVSQSPSNKVTEKGKDVELRCDPISGHTALYWYRQSLGQGLEFLIYFQGNSAPDKSGLPSDRFSAERTGGSVSTLTIQRTQQEDSAVYLCASSFSGGSAGELFFGEGSRLTVL.

The chain carries TRBV2 and TRBJ2-2, with D unclear. Germline CDR1 reads SNHLY; CDR2 reads FYNNEI. V was cut by 1 base and J by 2 bases, with 5 bases left in between. The CDR3 loop spans 14 amino acids. CDR3 bases: TGTGCCAGCAGTGAAGAAGCTAACACCGGGGAGCTGTTTTTT. This sequence encodes CASSEEANTGELFF.

The rearrangement joins TRBV13 to TRBJ2-7; no clear D gene. Trimming cost V 5 bases and J 0 bases, with 11 bases left between them. The CDR3 consists of 14 residues. Germline assignment: CDR1 PRHDT and CDR2 FYEKMQ (reference sequence). The CDR3 sequence: CASSPGYSSYEQYF. DNA of the CDR3: TGTGCCAGCAGCCCCGGTTACAGCTCCTACGAGCAGTACTTC.

The V and J genes are TRBV6-5 and TRBJ1-1; TRBD1 matches 7 bases. The J segment lost 3 bases and the V segment lost 6 bases, leaving 4 bases of the junction unmatched. CDR3 length: 13 amino acids. Germline CDR1 reads MNHEY; CDR2 reads SVGAGI. In DNA, the CDR3 is TGTGCCAGCAGCTCCGACAGGGACACTGAAGCTTTCTTT. It specifies CASSSDRDTEAFF.

The chain employs TRBV19 and TRBJ1-1; TRBD1 matches at 8 bases. J was trimmed by 7 bases and V by 5 bases; bases with no gene match: 12. The CDR3 has 15 amino acids. Germline CDR1 reads LNHDA; CDR2 reads SQIVND (reference sequence). CDR3 nucleotides: TGTGCCAGTAGTGGTACCGCGACAGGGGATAGTGAAGCTTTCTTT. This codes for CASSGTATGDSEAFF. Filled out from reference TRBV19 and TRBJ1-1, the complete variable domain reads DGGITQSPKYLFRKEGQNVTLSCEQNLNHDAMYWYRQDPGQGLRLIYYSQIVNDFQKGDIAEGYSVSREKKESFPLTVTSAQKNPTAFYLCASSGTATGDSEAFFGQGTRLTVV.

V is TRBV24-1 and J is TRBJ2-3; 12 nucleotides match TRBD1. Trimming at V came to 8 bases and at J to 5 bases, leaving 10 bases not matched to a gene. Germline V gene lookup returns CDR1 KGHDR and CDR2 SFDVKD. This CDR3 region has 16 residues. The CDR3 here is CATTSRDRGQEDTQYF. CDR3 sequence (DNA): TGTGCCACCACTAGCCGGGACAGGGGGCAGGAAGATACGCAGTATTTT.

The chain has TRBV2 and TRBJ2-3; 7 bases are a match to TRBD2. This CDR3 is 15 amino acids long. V dropped 5 bases and J dropped 2; count of bases not matched to a gene: 7. CDR1 and CDR2 (germline): SNHLY, FYNNEI. CDR3 sequence: CASSRGGSYTDTQYF. CDR3 nucleotide sequence: TGTGCCAGCAGTCGGGGAGGGAGTTACACAGATACGCAGTATTTT.

The rearrangement joins TRBV12-5 to TRBJ1-1, with D perhaps TRBD1 (5 bases). V lost 7 bases, J lost 1 base, and 10 bases lay in between. Germline-derived CDR1 and CDR2 are LGHNT and FRNRAP. CDR3 size: 13 residues. The DNA of the CDR3 is TGTGCTAGTGCCTTGGACACGAACACTGAAGCTTTCTTT. Its translation is CASALDTNTEAFF.

The rearrangement joins TRBV7-2 to TRBJ2-2; 7 nucleotides agree with TRBD2. The CDR3 length is 14 residues. Germline CDR1 reads SGHTA; CDR2 reads FQGNSA. V gave up 1 base and J gave up 4 bases; unmatched junction bases: 0. In nucleotides, the CDR3 is TGTGCCAGCAGCTTAGGGACTAGCACCGGGGAGCTGTTTTTT. Its protein is CASSLGTSTGELFF.